This TCR beta chain emerged from a study of blood T cell repertoires in COVID-19. Study-wide background: The study drew acute and convalescent COVID-19 samples from the United States, Italy and Spain. T cells, B-cell-depleted T cells, or PBMCs provided the cDNA or gDNA that served as material.

Per the study methods: Nucleated cell counts were estimated from reference gene primer amplification. Here immunoSEQ multiplex PCR was the method, and the copy in TCRdb shows in-frame clones only, minus some. That table gives V, J and clone size, and the DNA gave D and trimming. Of roughly 66,000 clones in the sample, about nine tenths were seen once. Trimming took off 3 bases at V and 3 bases at J, with 15 bases between the two ends. The CDR3 is 16 amino acids. The germline gives CDR1 KGHSH, CDR2 LQKENI. The origin of this receptor is a human donor with active COVID-19. The donor label of this sample is uncertain. The chain links TRBV18 to TRBJ1-5; TRBD1 might be the D (5 bases). Source material: peripheral blood. The CDR3 DNA sequence: TGTGCCAGCTCACCTCCGGGAGGGGCCTACAATCAGCCCCAGCATTTT. This encodes CASSPPGGAYNQPQHF. The full variable domain, in which reference TRBV18 and TRBJ1-5 provide the parts outside the CDR3, is NAGVMQNPRHLVRRRGQEARLRCSPMKGHSHVYWYRQLPEEGLKFMVYLQKENIIDESGMPKERFSAEFPKEGPSILRIQQVVRGDSAAYFCASSPPGGAYNQPQHFGDGTRLSIL.